The 3 T cell receptor beta chains reported below all come from one sample, sequenced in a study of control samples from healthy donors and cancer patients. Sequenced by immunoSEQ multiplex PCR; TCRdb stores in-frame clones only, minus some. Found here are about 210,000 clones; the top ten clones hold around 2%. The sample comprised blood. The receptors were sampled from a woman aged 25 to 39 in good health.

The V call is TRBV5-4, the J call TRBJ2-1; tentatively, D is TRBD1 (5 bases). From germline, CDR1 is SGHNT and CDR2 YYREEE (reference sequence). The CDR3 covers 14 residues. V was trimmed by 2 bases and J by 5 bases, leaving 11 bases between them. DNA of the CDR3: TGTGCCAGCAGCTTAAGACAGCCGGACAATGAGCAGTTCTTC. This codes for CASSLRQPDNEQFF.

This chain uses TRBV19 with TRBJ1-5; tentative D call: TRBD1 (5 bases). V was shortened by 1 base and J by 2 bases, with 9 bases between the two germline ends. Looked up from germline, CDR1 is LNHDA and CDR2 is SQIVND (reference sequence). This CDR3 is built from 15 residues. The CDR3 here is CASSIGSRGNQPQHF. The CDR3 DNA reads as TGTGCCAGTAGTATAGGCAGCAGGGGCAATCAGCCCCAGCATTTT. The whole variable domain, filled in from reference TRBV19 and TRBJ1-5, reads DGGITQSPKYLFRKEGQNVTLSCEQNLNHDAMYWYRQDPGQGLRLIYYSQIVNDFQKGDIAEGYSVSREKKESFPLTVTSAQKNPTAFYLCASSIGSRGNQPQHFGDGTRLSIL.

CDR3 nucleotide sequence: TGTGCCAGCAGTTACTTGGCAGGCAATCAGCCCCAGCATTTT. It encodes CASSYLAGNQPQHF. The V gene is TRBV6-2 or TRBV6-3, the J gene TRBJ1-5, with D unresolved. The V end lost 1 base, the J end lost 2 bases, and 6 bases lay between the germline ends. Germline CDR1 is MNHEY and CDR2 is SVGEGT. This CDR3 has 14 amino acids.